This entry concerns a single T cell receptor beta chain. Antigen: not known. A read error is possible here, since a much larger clone lies one base away. Combining a sample-barcoded 5' primer with a J-beta primer mix, a second PCR ran for about 6 to 11 cycles. The template-switch adaptor was a 5' adaptor with 12 random nucleotides. It tagged each cDNA molecule. Every individual sample yielded 2.5 million or more paired-end reads (each containing CDR3). One entry per CDR3 protein results from TCRdb running MiXCR on the 5' RACE reads. This table holds approximately 2,000,000 distinct CDR3 sequences, about two fifths found once. This specimen belongs to a study of blood T cells in healthy people across ages. This CDR3 contains 16 residues. Trimming left V 5 bases short and J 10 bases short, with 27 bases between. The V gene's germline CDR1 is SQVTM and CDR2 ANQGSEA. Notes on the study in general: Greater diversity and more naive CD4+ cells were seen in long-lived donors than in aged donors.

This chain links TRBV29-1 with TRBJ2-1; D may be TRBD1 (6 bases). This clonotype originated in a human donor in good health. Sequenced sample: blood. Here the CDR3 reads CSVLLSGTPNTYEQFF. CDR3 coding DNA: TGCAGCGTTTTACTCTCCGGGACACCGAATACCTACGAGCAGTTCTTC.